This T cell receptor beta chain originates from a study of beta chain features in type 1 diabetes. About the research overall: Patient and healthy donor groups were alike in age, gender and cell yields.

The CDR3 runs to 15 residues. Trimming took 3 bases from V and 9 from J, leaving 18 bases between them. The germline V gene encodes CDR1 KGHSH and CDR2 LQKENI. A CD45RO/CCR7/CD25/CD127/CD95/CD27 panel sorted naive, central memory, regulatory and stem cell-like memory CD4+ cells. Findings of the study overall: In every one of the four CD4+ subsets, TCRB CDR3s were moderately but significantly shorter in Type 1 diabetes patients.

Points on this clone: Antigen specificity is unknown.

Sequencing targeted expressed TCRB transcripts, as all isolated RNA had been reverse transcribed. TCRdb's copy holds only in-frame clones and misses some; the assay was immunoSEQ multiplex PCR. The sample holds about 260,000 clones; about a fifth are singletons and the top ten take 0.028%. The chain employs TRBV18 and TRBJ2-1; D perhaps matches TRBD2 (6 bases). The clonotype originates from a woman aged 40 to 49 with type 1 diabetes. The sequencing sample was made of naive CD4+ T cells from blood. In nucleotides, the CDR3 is TGTGCCAGCTCACCCACGGGACTTGGTAGGGGTGAGCAGTTCTTC. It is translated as CASSPTGLGRGEQFF.